These 18 T cell receptor beta chains share one sample of origin, sequenced in a study of shared clonotypes between healthy human individuals. Method: immunoSEQ multiplex PCR; TCRdb's copy keeps in-frame clones and lacks some. The sample contains millions of clones, more than 80% of which appear only once. Sequencing was performed on naive CD4+ T cells sorted from blood. Indicated subset: CD45RA+ positively selected. The receptors shown here come from a man aged 18-30 years in good health.

The J gene is TRBJ2-1, the V gene TRBV19; D is perhaps TRBD2 (6 bases). With 3 bases removed from V and 8 bases from J, the gap between germline ends came to 17 bases. Germline CDR1 reads LNHDA; CDR2 reads SQIVND (reference sequence). The CDR3 extends over 15 amino acids. CDR3 amino acids: CASSIAPGASDEQFF. The CDR3 nucleotides are TGTGCCAGTAGTATTGCCCCGGGAGCCAGCGATGAGCAGTTCTTC.

The chain uses TRBV9 and TRBJ2-1; TRBD1 aligns across 8 bases. The V gene end was trimmed by 2 bases and the J gene end by 8 bases; junction bases not matched to a gene: 12. Per the germline V gene, CDR1 is SGDLS and CDR2 is YYNGEE. The CDR3 consists of 16 residues. CDR3 in amino acids: CASSVFGQGYGDEQFF. DNA of the CDR3: TGTGCCAGCAGCGTTTTTGGACAGGGTTATGGCGATGAGCAGTTCTTC. Full variable domain (missing parts from reference TRBV9 and TRBJ2-1): DSGVTQTPKHLITATGQRVTLRCSPRSGDLSVYWYQQSLDQGLQFLIQYYNGEERAKGNILERFSAQQFPDLHSELNLSSLELGDSALYFCASSVFGQGYGDEQFFGPGTRLTVL.

This chain links TRBV7-2 with TRBJ2-7; perhaps TRBD2 as D (5 bases). This CDR3 spans 13 amino acids. Trimming took off 5 bases at V and 7 bases at J, with 15 bases between the two ends. The germline gives CDR1 SGHTA, CDR2 FQGNSA. The CDR3 loop reads CASSRSGVGEQYF. The CDR3 DNA follows: TGTGCCAGCAGCCGCAGCGGTGTGGGGGAGCAGTACTTC.

This chain's CDR3 is CASSGPSGYTF. In DNA form, the CDR3 reads TGTGCCAGCAGTGGACCTTCCGGCTACACCTTC. The V and J genes are TRBV2 and TRBJ1-2; no clear D. Per germline, CDR1 SNHLY and CDR2 FYNNEI. This CDR3 comprises 11 residues. The ends were cut back, 4 bases at V and 8 bases at J, with 8 bases in the middle.

The chain has TRBV5-1 and TRBJ2-5; 11 positions agree with TRBD2. The germline gives CDR1 SGHRS, CDR2 YFSETQ. The CDR3 contains 16 residues. Unmatched junction bases numbered 8, after V lost 4 bases and J lost 3 bases. The CDR3 coding sequence is TGCGCCAGCAGCAAGCTAGCGGGAGGTCCCGAAGAGACCCAGTACTTC. It yields the protein CASSKLAGGPEETQYF.

The chain uses TRBV5-4 and TRBJ2-3, with no clear D. V lost 4 bases to trimming and J lost 4 bases, with 16 bases between them. This CDR3 comprises 15 residues. Germline V gene data show CDR1 as SGHNT and CDR2 as YYREEE (reference sequence). The CDR3 reads CASSRAPEASDTQYF. Written as DNA, the CDR3 is TGTGCCAGCAGCCGGGCCCCCGAGGCCTCAGATACGCAGTATTTT.

The chain is built from TRBV11-2 and TRBJ2-4; 7 nucleotides align to TRBD2. With 0 bases clipped from V and 8 bases from J, the junction kept 7 bases outside the gene matches. Looked up from germline, CDR1 is SGHAT and CDR2 is FQNNGV. The length of the CDR3 is 15 residues. The CDR3 coding sequence is TGTGCCAGCAGCTTAGAGGGAGGGGCGACGGACATTCAGTACTTC. Encoded protein: CASSLEGGATDIQYF.

The gene calls are TRBV7-9 and TRBJ2-7; 13 nucleotides agree with TRBD2. The CDR3 loop spans 19 amino acids. The germline gives CDR1 SEHNR, CDR2 FQNEAQ (reference sequence). The V gene end was trimmed by 5 bases and the J gene end by 3 bases; junction bases not matched to a gene: 16. CDR3 amino acids: CASSQPNRAGTSGNYEQYF. DNA for the CDR3: TGTGCCAGCAGCCAACCCAACCGTGCTGGGACTAGCGGGAACTACGAGCAGTACTTC.

The chain combines TRBV30 with TRBJ2-2, with 7 nucleotides matching TRBD1. Germline V gene lookup returns CDR1 GTSNPN and CDR2 SVGIG (reference sequence). V lost 5 bases to trimming and J lost 5 bases; unmatched junction nucleotides: 8. The CDR3 totals 14 residues. The CDR3 is CAWDQGVWTGELFF. CDR3 in DNA: TGTGCCTGGGACCAGGGGGTGTGGACCGGGGAGCTGTTTTTT.

The chain combines TRBV28 with TRBJ1-2; TRBD1 is a possible D gene (5 bases). V was trimmed by 3 bases and J by 1 base, leaving 12 bases between them. Germline CDR1 reads MDHEN; CDR2 reads SYDVKM. This CDR3 has 15 residues. The DNA of the CDR3 is TGTGCCAGCAGTTTGAAGTGGGGGATTAACTATGGCTACACCTTC. The encoded protein is CASSLKWGINYGYTF.

This chain joins TRBV5-5 and TRBJ2-7; D not resolved. This CDR3 has 13 residues. The germline gives CDR1 SGHKS, CDR2 YYEKEE (reference sequence). V was pared by 0 bases and J by 5 bases, with 9 bases between. The CDR3 DNA reads TGTGCCAGCAGCTTGGGGTCAACTAACGAGCAGTACTTC. Its translation is CASSLGSTNEQYF.

The chain is built from TRBV4-1 and TRBJ2-1; either TRBD1 or TRBD2 may fit D (5 bases each). The CDR3 sequence is 16 residues long. Between the trimmed V and J ends, which lost 5 bases and 3 bases, there was a span of 17 bases. Germline-derived CDR1 and CDR2 are MGHRA and YSYEKL. Here the CDR3 DNA reads TGCGCCAGCAGCGCAGTGATCGGGGCCAACTACAATGAGCAGTTCTTC. It translates to CASSAVIGANYNEQFF.

The chain employs TRBV6-5 and TRBJ2-7; 8 bases match TRBD1. The CDR3 extends over 14 amino acids. After removal of 7 bases from V and 4 bases from J, the junction contained 9 bases not matched to a gene. Germline values: CDR1 MNHEY, CDR2 SVGAGI. The CDR3 nucleotides read TGTGCCAGCACCTCGGCAGGGGGCGGGTACGAGCAGTACTTC. As protein: CASTSAGGGYEQYF.

V usage is TRBV7-9 and J usage is TRBJ2-1, with 9 bases lining up with TRBD2. Germline V gene lookup returns CDR1 SEHNR and CDR2 FQNEAQ (reference sequence). V was pared by 3 bases and J by 4 bases, with 4 bases of the junction left unmatched. CDR3 length: 15 amino acids. The CDR3 DNA sequence: TGTGCCAGCAGCTTGGGGACTAGCATTTACAATGAGCAGTTCTTC. This translates into CASSLGTSIYNEQFF.

The CDR3 loop reads CASSRPDSPYEQYF. As DNA, the CDR3 is TGTGCCAGCAGCCGTCCGGACAGCCCCTACGAGCAGTACTTC. This chain joins TRBV7-9 and TRBJ2-7; tentative D call: TRBD1 (6 bases). Germline loops: CDR1 SEHNR, CDR2 FQNEAQ (reference sequence). V was trimmed by 5 bases and J by 2 bases, leaving 13 bases between them. This CDR3 contains 14 residues.

The CDR3 loop is CASSPSGDFQETQYF. The CDR3 nucleotides read TGCGCCAGCAGCCCAAGCGGTGACTTCCAAGAGACCCAGTACTTC. The chain employs TRBV5-1 and TRBJ2-5, with D possibly matching TRBD2 (5 bases). The CDR3 extends over 15 amino acids. Germline V gives CDR1 SGHRS, CDR2 YFSETQ. The germline V and J ends were trimmed by 4 bases and 1 base, with 14 bases remaining between them.

The chain joins TRBV30 to TRBJ1-1; D unresolved. Trimming removed 4 bases from V and 0 bases from J, with 6 bases in between. The CDR3 has 12 residues. Germline assignment: CDR1 GTSNPN and CDR2 SVGIG (reference sequence). The CDR3 nucleotides read TGTGCCTGGAACGACATGAACACTGAAGCTTTCTTT. Translated: CAWNDMNTEAFF.

The rearrangement joins TRBV12-5 to TRBJ2-1, with D unresolved. Germline values: CDR1 LGHNT, CDR2 FRNRAP. Trimming stripped 9 bases from V and 0 bases from J, with 6 bases between. The CDR3 extends over 12 amino acids. The CDR3 sequence is CARYSSYNEQFF. CDR3 coding DNA: TGTGCTAGGTATAGCTCCTACAATGAGCAGTTCTTC.